These 28 T cell receptor beta chains were sequenced from one sample in a study of cytomegalovirus exposure and HLA in healthy donors. Use of 60 Vbeta and 13 Jbeta primers characterized the PCR. The repertoire was sequenced with immunoSEQ multiplex PCR; TCRdb's copy has only in-frame clones and lacks some. The sample lists a few hundred thousand clones, about 70% occurring once. Specimen: PBMCs. Every receptor here comes from a woman aged 30 to 39 in good health and CMV-seronegative.

The chain recombines TRBV27 with TRBJ2-7, with D uncertain. The DNA matches TRBJ2-1 better at its end, which makes the J call doubtful. The CDR3 is 13 residues long. Germline CDR1 and CDR2: MNHEY and SMNVEV (reference sequence). The chain's CDR3 is CASSFGSDNEQFF. The DNA for the CDR3 is TGTGCCAGCAGTTTCGGGTCGGACAATGAGCAGTTCTTC.

This clone was found once. The chain has TRBV30 and TRBJ2-7; a possible D gene is TRBD1 (6 bases). There are 13 residues in the CDR3. Germline V gene sequence: CDR1 GTSNPN, CDR2 SVGIG (reference sequence). V was cut by 3 bases and J by 2 bases, with 11 bases left in between. CDR3 DNA: TGTGCCTGGAGCCCGGGACACACCTACGAGCAGTACTTC. It encodes CAWSPGHTYEQYF.

The chain uses TRBV23-1 and TRBJ2-7, with 8 bases that match TRBD1. TRBV23-1 is reported as an ORF; its role is uncertain. CDR3 length: 16 amino acids. Trimming at V came to 3 bases and at J to 2 bases, leaving 9 bases not matched to a gene. CDR3 nucleotides: TGCGCCAGCAGTCATCCCGACAGGGGAGAGGCCTACGAGCAGTACTTC. Translated, it gives CASSHPDRGEAYEQYF.

The count of this clone is one. Relative to the germline gene, one junction end is altered; a read error may explain this. V gene TRBV4-1 combines with J gene TRBJ2-7; D is possibly TRBD2 (6 bases). This CDR3 contains 21 residues. The germline gives CDR1 MGHRA, CDR2 YSYEKL. CDR3 sequence (DNA): TGCACCAGCAGCCAAGACTGGAACCGGGACCGCGGACTACCCAGACCCTACGAGCAGTACTTC. Translation: CTSSQDWNRDRGLPRPYEQYF.

V is TRBV5-1 and J is TRBJ2-3, with TRBD2 matching over 8 bases. CDR1 and CDR2 from the germline V gene are SGHRS and YFSETQ. The CDR3 is 16 residues long. Unmatched junction bases numbered 9, after V lost 1 base and J lost 5 bases. CDR3 sequence reads: CASSLTSGRLIDTQYF. CDR3 in DNA: TGCGCCAGCAGCTTGACAAGCGGGAGACTTATAGATACGCAGTATTTT.

The chain uses TRBV5-4 and TRBJ2-7; D possibly corresponds to TRBD1 (5 bases). The V end lost 1 base, the J end lost 4 bases, and 9 bases lay between the germline ends. The CDR3 loop spans 13 amino acids. Germline V lookup: CDR1 SGHNT, CDR2 YYREEE (reference sequence). The CDR3: CASSLQGGYEQYF. The CDR3 region has the DNA TGTGCCAGCAGCTTGCAGGGCGGTTACGAGCAGTACTTC. Using reference TRBV5-4 and TRBJ2-7 for the parts outside the CDR3, the full variable domain is ETGVTQSPTHLIKTRGQQVTLRCSSQSGHNTVSWYQQALGQGPQFIFQYYREEENGRGNFPPRFSGLQFPNYSSELNVNALELDDSALYLCASSLQGGYEQYFGPGTRLTVT.

The chain joins TRBV7-9 to TRBJ2-7, with 9 bases fitting TRBD1. This CDR3 has 14 residues. Trimming cost V 4 bases and J 3 bases; bases outside gene matches: 4. The germline V gene has CDR1 SEHNR and CDR2 FQNEAQ (reference sequence). This CDR3 reads CASSSTGGDYEQYF. In nucleotides, the CDR3 is TGTGCCAGCAGCTCGACAGGGGGGGACTACGAGCAGTACTTC. Complete variable domain (other parts from reference TRBV7-9 and TRBJ2-7): DTGVSQNPRHKITKRGQNVTFRCDPISEHNRLYWYRQTLGQGPEFLTYFQNEAQLEKSRLLSDRFSAERPKGSFSTLEIQRTEQGDSAMYLCASSSTGGDYEQYFGPGTRLTVT.

The chain couples TRBV7-8 to TRBJ2-7; D may be TRBD1 (5 bases). The CDR3 loop spans 15 amino acids. Trimming shortened V by 1 base and J by 2 bases, and 12 bases separated the two germline ends. Per germline, CDR1 SGHVS and CDR2 FQNEAQ. The CDR3 DNA sequence: TGTGCCAGCAGCTTAGAGGGCAGGGTAGCCTACGAGCAGTACTTC. It is translated as CASSLEGRVAYEQYF.

The chain uses TRBV7-8 and TRBJ2-3; D unresolved. Germline V gene data show CDR1 as SGHVS and CDR2 as FQNEAQ. The V end lost 2 bases, the J end lost 1 base, and 7 bases lay between the germline ends. This CDR3 region has 14 residues. The CDR3 reads CASSLISGTDTQYF. The CDR3 coding sequence is TGTGCCAGCAGCTTAATCAGTGGCACAGATACGCAGTATTTT.

This sequence joins TRBV7-8 and TRBJ1-2, with unresolved D. Germline V gene lookup returns CDR1 SGHVS and CDR2 FQNEAQ. The CDR3 consists of 16 residues. The V end lost 3 bases, the J end lost 2 bases, and 16 bases lay between the germline ends. This CDR3 is CASSFLSSDSNYGYTF. The CDR3, as DNA: TGTGCCAGCAGCTTTCTCTCGTCGGACTCAAACTATGGCTACACCTTC.

The V call is TRBV5-4, the J call TRBJ2-7; TRBD1 matches 7 bases. Per germline, CDR1 SGHNT and CDR2 YYREEE (reference sequence). The ends lost 4 bases at V and 4 bases at J; junction bases unmatched: 11. CDR3 size: 15 residues. The CDR3 coding sequence is TGTGCCAGCAGCCTCGCCGGGACAGTTCCTTACGAGCAGTACTTC. Amino acids: CASSLAGTVPYEQYF.

The CDR3 nucleotides read TGTGCCAGCTCACCACAGGGGGCGCGGAACACTGAAGCTTTCTTT. It specifies CASSPQGARNTEAFF. This chain uses TRBV18 with TRBJ1-1; 7 bases are a match to TRBD1. The CDR3 runs 15 residues. Germline loops: CDR1 KGHSH, CDR2 LQKENI. Trimming removed 1 base from V and 1 base from J; junction bases left unmatched: 3.

This clone has just one count. The V and J genes are TRBV9 and TRBJ2-1; 8 bases are shared with TRBD2. CDR1 SGDLS and CDR2 YYNGEE come from the germline V gene. CDR3 length: 17 amino acids. J gave up 9 bases and V 0 bases, and 14 bases lay outside the gene matches. The CDR3 sequence is CASSVAPTGGPFGEQFF. CDR3 nucleotide sequence: TGTGCCAGCAGCGTAGCTCCAACGGGGGGGCCCTTTGGTGAGCAGTTCTTC.

This chain links TRBV2 with TRBJ2-5, with D unresolved. This CDR3 has 11 residues. CDR1 and CDR2 from the germline V gene are SNHLY and FYNNEI. V lost 7 bases and J lost 5, with 8 bases in between. The CDR3 spells CASKSLETQYF. CDR3 coding DNA: TGTGCCAGCAAGAGCTTGGAGACCCAGTACTTC.

Written as DNA, the CDR3 is TGTGCCAGCACCACAGGCGCTCAGCCCCAGCATTTT. Translation gives CASTTGAQPQHF. The V gene is TRBV2, the J gene TRBJ1-5, with TRBD1 as a possible D gene (5 bases). The CDR3 has 12 residues. V lost 7 bases and J 6 bases, leaving 10 bases between the germline ends. Germline lookup yields CDR1 SNHLY and CDR2 FYNNEI.

The rearrangement joins TRBV6-5 to TRBJ2-1; D is undetermined. Per germline, CDR1 MNHEY and CDR2 SVGAGI. V was shortened by 5 bases and J by 4 bases, with 15 bases between the two germline ends. This CDR3 region has 15 residues. CDR3 nucleotide sequence: TGTGCCAGCAGTGCCCCTCGGTTGGTTTACAATGAGCAGTTCTTC. Residues: CASSAPRLVYNEQFF.

V and J are TRBV5-1 and TRBJ1-2; no definite D call. The CDR3 totals 15 residues. Trimming stripped 4 bases from V and 4 bases from J, with 17 bases between. Germline V lookup: CDR1 SGHRS, CDR2 YFSETQ. In nucleotides, the CDR3 is TGCGCCAGCAGCCCTGGGGAAGGAGGCCTCTATGGCTACACCTTC. Its protein is CASSPGEGGLYGYTF.

V is TRBV6-5 and J is TRBJ1-2; 8 nucleotides match TRBD1. Germline V lookup: CDR1 MNHEY, CDR2 SVGAGI. With V trimmed by 5 bases and J by 2 bases, 7 bases remained unmatched. This CDR3 comprises 15 residues. Written as DNA, the CDR3 is TGTGCCAGCAGTACCACCGGGACAGGCAACTATGGCTACACCTTC. It is translated as CASSTTGTGNYGYTF.

The chain has TRBV5-1 and TRBJ2-1; TRBD2 agrees at 11 bases. The CDR3 has 15 residues. Germline V gene sequence: CDR1 SGHRS, CDR2 YFSETQ. V gave up 2 bases and J gave up 9 bases; unmatched junction bases: 7. The CDR3 region is CASSFIAGGPGEQFF. The CDR3 bases are TGCGCCAGCAGCTTTATAGCGGGGGGGCCTGGTGAGCAGTTCTTC.

The chain uses TRBV27 and TRBJ2-7, with D hard to call. V was cut by 1 base and J by 2 bases, with 12 bases left in between. The CDR3 has 15 amino acids. Per the germline V gene, CDR1 is MNHEY and CDR2 is SMNVEV (reference sequence). The CDR3 region has the DNA TGTGCCAGCAGTTTATATTCTAGTCGGGCCTACGAGCAGTACTTC. Its protein product is CASSLYSSRAYEQYF.

The chain uses TRBV19 and TRBJ1-5, with 8 bases identical to TRBD1. Trimming took 1 base from V and 2 from J; bases not matched to a gene: 7. This CDR3 has 17 amino acids. The germline V gene has CDR1 LNHDA and CDR2 SQIVND (reference sequence). The CDR3 is CASSIVPGGIGNQPQHF. The CDR3 region has the DNA TGTGCCAGTAGTATAGTGCCAGGGGGCATAGGCAATCAGCCCCAGCATTTT.

This clone was detected only a few times. The V gene is TRBV9, the J gene TRBJ2-1, with D hard to call. V gave up 4 bases and J gave up 8 bases, with 16 bases separating them. Germline loops: CDR1 SGDLS, CDR2 YYNGEE. The CDR3 covers 14 residues. CDR3 in amino acids: CASSPRVGLDEQFF. Written as DNA, the CDR3 is TGTGCCAGCAGCCCTCGTGTGGGTCTAGATGAGCAGTTCTTC.

The chain recombines TRBV11-2 with TRBJ1-4; TRBD1 matches 10 bases. With 5 bases clipped from V and 6 bases from J, the junction kept 6 bases outside the gene matches. The CDR3 length is 15 residues. CDR1 is SGHAT, CDR2 FQNNGV, per germline. CDR3 in amino acids: CASSHLGTGDEKLFF. For the CDR3, the DNA is TGTGCCAGCAGCCATTTGGGGACAGGGGATGAAAAACTGTTTTTT. Full variable domain (remainder filled in from reference TRBV11-2 and TRBJ1-4): EAGVAQSPRYKIIEKRQSVAFWCNPISGHATLYWYQQILGQGPKLLIQFQNNGVVDDSQLPKDRFSAERLKGVDSTLKIQPAKLEDSAVYLCASSHLGTGDEKLFFGSGTQLSVL.

The chain links TRBV11-2 to TRBJ1-6; TRBD1 agrees at 9 bases. There are 14 residues in the CDR3. V lost 5 bases to trimming and J lost 9 bases; unmatched junction nucleotides: 5. In germline, CDR1 is SGHAT, CDR2 FQNNGV. The CDR3 sequence is CASSRQGEGSPLHF. DNA of the CDR3: TGTGCCAGCAGCCGACAGGGGGAGGGTTCACCCCTCCACTTT.

This clone has only one observation. The chain is built from TRBV6-6 and TRBJ1-1; tentatively, D is TRBD1 (6 bases). The CDR3 has 11 amino acids. V was cut by 5 bases and J by 10 bases, with 11 bases left in between. Germline loops: CDR1 MNHNY, CDR2 SVGAGI (reference sequence). For the CDR3, the DNA is TGTGCCAGCAGTGAGGTACAGGGAGCTTTCTTT. It yields the protein CASSEVQGAFF.

This clone has just one count. This chain connects TRBV6-1 to TRBJ1-6; tentative D call: TRBD1 (6 bases). This CDR3 is built from 15 residues. The V and J ends lost 5 bases and 8 bases respectively, with 16 bases between them. Germline lookup yields CDR1 MNHNS and CDR2 SASEGT. In DNA, the CDR3 is TGTGCCAGCAGTTTGTTCCGGGACAAGGATTCACCCCTCCACTTT. Amino acids: CASSLFRDKDSPLHF.

The CDR3 loop reads CASSQDTGLGGQPQHF. DNA of the CDR3: TGCGCCAGCAGCCAAGATACGGGTTTGGGAGGCCAGCCCCAGCATTTT. The gene calls are TRBV4-1 and TRBJ1-5; no clear D. Germline-derived CDR1 and CDR2 are MGHRA and YSYEKL. This CDR3 has 16 amino acids. Trimming shortened V by 0 bases and J by 7 bases, and 16 bases separated the two germline ends.

The CDR3 region has the DNA TGTGCCTGGGGGACAGGGCCCTATGGCTACACCTTC. As protein: CAWGTGPYGYTF. This rearrangement joins TRBV30 to TRBJ1-2, with TRBD1 matching 9 bases. The V gene end was trimmed by 5 bases and the J gene end by 4 bases; junction bases not matched to a gene: 2. Per germline, CDR1 GTSNPN and CDR2 SVGIG (reference sequence). The CDR3 is 12 residues long.